Listed here are 28 T cell receptor beta chains from one sample, sequenced in a study of T cell changes during pregnancy in multiple sclerosis. Libraries were prepared by immunoSEQ multiplex PCR; TCRdb keeps only in-frame clonotypes and omits some of them. Among 65,000 to 85,000 clones, approximately 91% were seen once, and the ten largest hold about 0.27%. Sequencing used CD4+ T cells from peripheral blood mononuclear cells, obtained after pregnancy. The receptors here all came from a female donor with multiple sclerosis, enrolled in a pregnancy study.

V and J are TRBV11-1 and TRBJ1-5; 7 bases align to TRBD1. The CDR3 is 17 residues long. The trim removed 1 base at V and 0 bases at J, leaving 6 bases unmatched. CDR1 and CDR2 (germline): SGHAT, FQDESV (reference sequence). The CDR3 DNA is TGTGCCAGCAGCTTAGGGTCCGGGACAGATAGCAATCAGCCCCAGCATTTT. Translating it yields CASSLGSGTDSNQPQHF. The full variable domain, rest sourced from reference TRBV11-1 and TRBJ1-5, is EAEVAQSPRYKITEKSQAVAFWCDPISGHATLYWYRQILGQGPELLVQFQDESVVDDSQLPKDRFSAERLKGVDSTLKIQPAELGDSAMYLCASSLGSGTDSNQPQHFGDGTRLSIL.

The chain couples TRBV21-1 to TRBJ1-1; the D segment call TRBD1 is taken from the table without a DNA check. TRBV21-1 has pseudogene status. The CDR3 is made up of 16 amino acids. The CDR3 DNA is TGTGCCAGAAGAGATGGGACAGGGGACGTAATTACTGAAGCTTTCTTT. This codes for CARRDGTGDVITEAFF.

The gene calls are TRBV13 and TRBJ2-2, with TRBD2 identical over 13 bases. V was clipped by 3 bases and J by 3 bases; unmatched bases: 13. Germline V gene lookup returns CDR1 PRHDT and CDR2 FYEKMQ (reference sequence). The CDR3 sequence is 20 residues long. CDR3 nucleotide sequence: TGTGCCAGCAGCTTCCCCAGGACTAGCGGGAGTAGAATCCACACCGGGGAGCTGTTTTTT. Its protein product is CASSFPRTSGSRIHTGELFF. Variable domain in full (rest from reference TRBV13 and TRBJ2-2): AAGVIQSPRHLIKEKRETATLKCYPIPRHDTVYWYQQGPGQDPQFLISFYEKMQSDKGSIPDRFSAQQFSDYHSELNMSSLELGDSALYFCASSFPRTSGSRIHTGELFFGEGSRLTVL.

This chain joins TRBV30 and TRBJ1-1; perhaps TRBD1 as D (5 bases). Trimming shortened V by 7 bases and J by 5 bases, and 11 bases separated the two germline ends. Germline V gene sequence: CDR1 GTSNPN, CDR2 SVGIG (reference sequence). The CDR3 has 11 residues. In DNA form, the CDR3 reads TGTGCCTTACAAAGGGGAACTGAAGCTTTCTTT. This encodes CALQRGTEAFF. The variable domain in full, completed from reference TRBV30 and TRBJ1-1, reads SQTIHQWPATLVQPVGSPLSLECTVEGTSNPNLYWYRQAAGRGLQLLFYSVGIGQISSEVPQNLSASRPQDRQFILSSKKLLLSDSGFYLCALQRGTEAFFGQGTRLTVV.

The chain joins TRBV10-1 to TRBJ1-5; D is perhaps TRBD1 (6 bases). Per the germline V gene, CDR1 is WNHNN and CDR2 is SYGVQD (reference sequence). V was shortened by 6 bases and J by 3 bases, with 18 bases between the two germline ends. The CDR3 is 16 amino acids. This CDR3 is CASRQLTGINNQPQHF. The CDR3 DNA reads TGCGCCAGCAGACAGCTTACAGGGATTAACAATCAGCCCCAGCATTTT.

The rearrangement uses TRBV6-1 and TRBJ2-1, with D maybe TRBD1 (5 bases). The CDR3 is made up of 15 amino acids. CDR1 and CDR2 (germline): MNHNS, SASEGT. Trimming took 3 bases from V and 12 from J, leaving 21 bases between them. CDR3 nucleotides: TGTGCCAGCAGTGATGGGGCTGGATATAAAAAGCCGCAGTTCTTC. This codes for CASSDGAGYKKPQFF.

V and J are TRBV9 and TRBJ2-7, with TRBD2 matching over 11 bases. The CDR3 runs 15 residues. Trimming cost V 4 bases and J 4 bases; bases outside gene matches: 7. CDR1 SGDLS and CDR2 YYNGEE come from the germline V gene. CDR3 in amino acids: CASSPTGTSGYEQYF. The CDR3 DNA reads as TGTGCCAGCAGCCCTACCGGGACTAGCGGATACGAGCAGTACTTC.

The J gene is TRBJ2-5, the V gene TRBV29-1, with TRBD2 matching 12 bases. Germline loops: CDR1 SQVTM, CDR2 ANQGSEA. The CDR3 is 13 amino acids. The V segment lost 5 bases and the J segment 4 bases; nucleotides outside the gene matches: 2. This CDR3 is CSVSTSGGETQYF. The CDR3 DNA reads as TGCAGCGTTTCGACTAGCGGGGGAGAGACCCAGTACTTC.

This chain joins TRBV4-2 and TRBJ2-1, with 13 bases lining up with TRBD2. Trimming cost V 3 bases and J 7 bases; bases outside gene matches: 6. This CDR3 has 16 residues. Germline values: CDR1 LGHNA, CDR2 YNFKEQ. CDR3 loop: CASSQQRLAGGNEQFF. In DNA form, the CDR3 reads TGTGCCAGCAGCCAGCAAAGACTAGCGGGGGGAAATGAGCAGTTCTTC.

The V and J genes are TRBV7-9 and TRBJ2-2; TRBD1 is a possible D gene (5 bases). The CDR3 has 15 amino acids. V gave up 2 bases and J gave up 4 bases, with 11 bases separating them. Germline V lookup: CDR1 SEHNR, CDR2 FQNEAQ (reference sequence). CDR3 in amino acids: CASSLFGQGTGELFF. The DNA for the CDR3 is TGTGCCAGCAGCTTATTCGGGCAGGGCACCGGGGAGCTGTTTTTT.

The chain has TRBV19 and TRBJ2-5; D not certain. Germline loops: CDR1 LNHDA, CDR2 SQIVND (reference sequence). Trimming removed 4 bases from V and 4 bases from J, with 16 bases in between. This CDR3 spans 15 amino acids. The CDR3 nucleotides read TGTGCCAGTAGTACCCCTATTGATACAGTAGAGACCCAGTACTTC. The encoded protein is CASSTPIDTVETQYF.

This chain uses TRBV11-2 with TRBJ2-2, with 14 bases identical to TRBD2. The germline V gene has CDR1 SGHAT and CDR2 FQNNGV. V shed 4 bases and J 5 bases; nucleotides not matched to a gene: 12. The CDR3 covers 19 residues. The chain's CDR3 is CASSYRGTSGGVLTGELFF. The CDR3 region has the DNA TGTGCCAGCAGCTACCGAGGGACTAGCGGGGGAGTTCTAACCGGGGAGCTGTTTTTT.

V gene TRBV15 combines with J gene TRBJ2-1, with D unclear. The CDR3 totals 14 residues. Germline V lookup: CDR1 LNHNV, CDR2 YYDKDF (reference sequence). V gave up 0 bases and J gave up 8 bases, with 11 bases separating them. The CDR3, as DNA: TGTGCCACCAGCAGAGATAGTAGTTATGATGAGCAGTTCTTC. Translation gives CATSRDSSYDEQFF. The whole variable domain, filled in from reference TRBV15 and TRBJ2-1, reads DAMVIQNPRYQVTQFGKPVTLSCSQTLNHNVMYWYQQKSSQAPKLLFHYYDKDFNNEADTPDNFQSRRPNTSFCFLDIRSPGLGDTAMYLCATSRDSSYDEQFFGPGTRLTVL.

The rearrangement uses TRBV9 and TRBJ2-1, with TRBD2 identical over 10 bases. The CDR3 spans 17 residues. Germline CDR1 and CDR2: SGDLS and YYNGEE. The V segment lost 0 bases and the J segment 7 bases; nucleotides outside the gene matches: 10. The CDR3 here is CASSVDPPAGGRNEQFF. The CDR3 DNA reads TGTGCCAGCAGCGTAGACCCCCCAGCGGGGGGGCGAAATGAGCAGTTCTTC.

This clone was counted a few times. This chain links TRBV27 with TRBJ2-2; TRBD2 agrees at 13 bases. CDR1 and CDR2 from the germline V gene are MNHEY and SMNVEV (reference sequence). CDR3 size: 17 residues. With V trimmed by 6 bases and J by 2 bases, 6 bases remained unmatched. The CDR3 protein is CASSPWGLAGNTGELFF. The CDR3 nucleotides are TGTGCCAGCAGCCCCTGGGGACTAGCGGGAAACACCGGGGAGCTGTTTTTT.

The chain recombines TRBV6-5 with TRBJ1-2, with TRBD1 as a possible D gene (6 bases). Germline assignment: CDR1 MNHEY and CDR2 SVGAGI. Trimming stripped 9 bases from V and 2 bases from J, with 19 bases between. This CDR3 is 15 amino acids long. The chain's CDR3 is CASRRYEGQNYGYTF. The CDR3 nucleotides are TGTGCCAGTCGGAGATACGAAGGACAGAACTATGGCTACACCTTC.

The chain uses TRBV18 and TRBJ2-3; 7 nucleotides line up with TRBD2. This CDR3 is 11 amino acids long. Per germline, CDR1 KGHSH and CDR2 LQKENI. V gave up 3 bases and J gave up 10 bases; unmatched junction bases: 1. The CDR3 DNA follows: TGTGCCAGCTCACCGGGGGGGGCGCAGTATTTT. This sequence encodes CASSPGGAQYF.

This clone has only one observation. CDR3 amino acids: CASSVGASGRGDEQFF. CDR3 sequence (DNA): TGTGCCAGCAGCGTAGGGGCTAGCGGGAGAGGAGATGAGCAGTTCTTC. This rearrangement joins TRBV9 to TRBJ2-1; 10 bases map to TRBD2. The CDR3 has 16 amino acids. Germline V CDR1 and CDR2: SGDLS, YYNGEE. V lost 0 bases and J lost 8; bases outside the gene matches: 8.

The chain recombines TRBV6-6 with TRBJ2-7; TRBD1 might be the D (6 bases). Germline V gene data show CDR1 as MNHNY and CDR2 as SVGAGI (reference sequence). The CDR3 runs to 14 residues. V was clipped by 8 bases and J by 3 bases, with 17 bases between them. The CDR3 region is CASARTEFSYEQYF. CDR3 in DNA: TGTGCCAGCGCCAGGACAGAGTTCAGCTACGAGCAGTACTTC.

This clone was seen a few times. The chain joins TRBV30 to TRBJ1-1; 9 bases agree with TRBD1. After removal of 5 bases from V and 1 base from J, the junction contained 2 bases not matched to a gene. The germline V gene has CDR1 GTSNPN and CDR2 SVGIG (reference sequence). There are 13 residues in the CDR3. The chain's CDR3 is CAWLDRGNTEAFF. CDR3 DNA: TGTGCCTGGTTGGACAGGGGGAACACTGAAGCTTTCTTT.

The J gene is TRBJ2-1, the V gene TRBV2; 11 bases match TRBD2. The CDR3 extends over 15 amino acids. Trimming cost V 4 bases and J 10 bases; bases outside gene matches: 9. Germline loops: CDR1 SNHLY, CDR2 FYNNEI. Written as DNA, the CDR3 is TGTGCCAGCAGTGCACTAGCGGGGGACTGGTCGGAGCAGTTCTTC. As protein: CASSALAGDWSEQFF.

The chain recombines TRBV18 with TRBJ2-2, with D perhaps TRBD2 (6 bases). From germline, CDR1 is KGHSH and CDR2 LQKENI. The CDR3 covers 17 residues. Trimming stripped 1 base from V and 1 base from J, with 13 bases between. CDR3 DNA: TGTGCCAGCTCACCACAATCACTTAGCGGGAACACCGGGGAGCTGTTTTTT. Its translation is CASSPQSLSGNTGELFF.

CDR3 amino acids: CASSNTGGPGGYTF. As DNA, the CDR3 is TGTGCCAGCAGTAATACAGGGGGCCCGGGGGGCTACACCTTC. The rearrangement links TRBV27 to TRBJ1-2; 9 nucleotides line up with TRBD1. The V and J ends lost 5 bases and 8 bases, in that order; junction bases with no gene match: 9. This CDR3 is built from 14 residues. Germline V gene sequence: CDR1 MNHEY, CDR2 SMNVEV (reference sequence).

The chain links TRBV7-9 to TRBJ2-5; TRBD1 might be the D (6 bases). Looked up from germline, CDR1 is SEHNR and CDR2 is FQNEAQ (reference sequence). Between the trimmed V and J ends, which lost 1 base and 7 bases, there was a span of 13 bases. The CDR3 runs to 14 residues. CDR3 coding DNA: TGTGCCAGCAGCTTAGGGGGAACCAGGGGGACCCAGTACTTC. Residues: CASSLGGTRGTQYF.

The rearrangement links TRBV21-1 to TRBJ2-1; the table's D call of TRBD2 was not tested on the DNA. TRBV21-1 counts as a pseudogene. The CDR3 spans 13 residues. CDR3 sequence reads: CASSNLRSHEQFF. CDR3 DNA sequence: TGTGCCAGCAGCAACCTACGGTCCCATGAGCAGTTCTTC.

Here the CDR3 DNA reads TGTGCCAGCAGTGAATATACTCTCTACAATGAGCAGTTCTTC. Translating it yields CASSEYTLYNEQFF. This sequence joins TRBV6-1 and TRBJ2-1, with unresolved D. Germline CDR1 MNHNS, CDR2 SASEGT. The V end lost 2 bases, the J end lost 3 bases, and 8 bases lay between the germline ends. CDR3 length: 14 amino acids.

This chain links TRBV28 with TRBJ2-5; D ambiguous. The CDR3 extends over 14 amino acids. The V gene's germline CDR1 is MDHEN and CDR2 SYDVKM. V dropped 5 bases and J dropped 0 bases, with 10 bases sitting between them. The CDR3 coding sequence is TGTGCCAGCAGTCCGGCACAGTACCAAGAGACCCAGTACTTC. It encodes CASSPAQYQETQYF.

The V and J genes are TRBV10-2 and TRBJ2-7; D is unclear. V was cut by 0 bases and J by 0 bases, with 9 bases left in between. Germline V lookup: CDR1 WSHSY, CDR2 SAAADI. The CDR3 consists of 15 residues. The CDR3 coding sequence is TGCGCCAGCAGTGAGTCGCACTTTCCCTCCTACGAGCAGTACTTC. Amino acid sequence: CASSESHFPSYEQYF.